This entry lists 23 T cell receptor beta chains sequenced from one sample in a study of T cells expressing NK-cell markers. TCRdb re-called the 5' RACE reads; every CDR3 protein appears as one record, without DNA. The sample holds about 370,000 distinct CDR3 sequences. What was sequenced was blood T cells: a sorted CD56 or NKG2C T cell subset, CD4+ or CD8+ T cells, or bulk PBMC T cells (not recorded which). The source of these receptors is a woman between 45 and 65 years old in good health.

The gene calls are TRBV25-1 and TRBJ1-2. The CDR3 spans 17 residues. The germline gives CDR1 MGHDK, CDR2 SYGVNS. CDR3 region: CASSGADLRQTDYGYTF.

The J gene is TRBJ2-1, the V gene TRBV14; TCRdb calls TRBD1, which cannot be checked without DNA. Per the germline V gene, CDR1 is SGHDN and CDR2 is FVKESK. This CDR3 is 17 amino acids long. The chain's CDR3 is CASSAYGTTTVLNEQFF.

The gene calls are TRBV5-1 and TRBJ2-1. The CDR3 length is 16 residues. Germline assignment: CDR1 SGHRS and CDR2 YFSETQ. The CDR3: CASSLLRSGDYNEQFF.

The V and J genes are TRBV9 and TRBJ2-3. This CDR3 has 12 amino acids. From germline, CDR1 is SGDLS and CDR2 YYNGEE. The CDR3 reads CASSVEGDTQYF.

The chain links TRBV6-1 to TRBJ2-3. The CDR3 is made up of 14 amino acids. Germline values: CDR1 MNHNS, CDR2 SASEGT. CDR3 residues: CASSEAWLTDTQYF.

The V call is TRBV7-2, the J call TRBJ1-1; TCRdb's assignment of TRBD1 cannot be checked, as there is no DNA. This CDR3 is 13 amino acids long. In germline, CDR1 is SGHTA, CDR2 FQGNSA. The CDR3 reads CATHQVLGTEAFF.

The chain joins TRBV7-9 to TRBJ1-1. The germline V gene encodes CDR1 SEHNR and CDR2 FQNEAQ (reference sequence). The CDR3 totals 16 residues. CDR3: CASSSVDGPGNTEAFF.

This chain connects TRBV20-1 to TRBJ2-5; the TCRdb call, TRBD2, lacks DNA for checking. Per germline, CDR1 DFQATT and CDR2 SNEGSKA (reference sequence). The CDR3 loop spans 13 amino acids. The CDR3 region is CSARGGPGTPSYF.

The V gene is TRBV30, the J gene TRBJ2-4. Germline V lookup: CDR1 GTSNPN, CDR2 SVGIG (reference sequence). The length of the CDR3 is 11 residues. This CDR3 reads CACGAKNIQYF.

The CDR3 reads CASSPKGAYNSPLHF. The chain employs TRBV12-3 or TRBV12-4 and TRBJ1-6; TCRdb outputs TRBD1, but without DNA this stays unchecked. The CDR3 loop spans 15 amino acids.

This chain connects TRBV5-1 to TRBJ2-1; checking the TCRdb D call of TRBD2 is not possible without DNA. Germline CDR1 and CDR2: SGHRS and YFSETQ. CDR3 length: 15 amino acids. The chain's CDR3 is CASSRDGRAGNEQFF.

This chain uses TRBV29-1 with TRBJ2-3; no DNA is available, so the TRBD1 call from TCRdb remains unchecked. Germline lookup yields CDR1 SQVTM and CDR2 ANQGSEA. This CDR3 has 11 residues. The CDR3 region is CSVDRGDTQYF.

J is TRBJ2-3 and V is TRBV7-6; the TCRdb call, TRBD1, lacks DNA for checking. This CDR3 contains 16 residues. The germline CDR1 and CDR2 sequences are SGHVS and FNYEAQ. The CDR3 sequence: CASSPPGQGAGDTQYF.

CDR3 loop: CSAIGGASVSNEQFF. This rearrangement joins TRBV29-1 to TRBJ2-1; TCRdb returns TRBD1, unconfirmable since there is no DNA. CDR3 size: 15 residues. Germline V CDR1 and CDR2: SQVTM, ANQGSEA.

The CDR3 spells CASRQVQETQYF. The chain has TRBV2 and TRBJ2-5; TCRdb's D call, TRBD1, is unchecked because there is no DNA. The germline V gene has CDR1 SNHLY and CDR2 FYNNEI. The CDR3 runs 12 residues.

This CDR3 is CSVTEGSETQYF. The rearrangement uses TRBV29-1 and TRBJ2-5; TCRdb lists TRBD2, though no DNA is available to test this call. Germline CDR1 is SQVTM and CDR2 is ANQGSEA. This CDR3 is built from 12 residues.

The V gene is TRBV10-2, the J gene TRBJ2-1; TCRdb calls TRBD2, which cannot be checked without DNA. The CDR3 covers 12 residues. Germline V gene data show CDR1 as WSHSY and CDR2 as SAAADI. CDR3 amino acids: CASSVGDNEQFF.

The rearrangement links TRBV25-1 to TRBJ2-5; TCRdb indicates TRBD1, and absent DNA this call remains unverified. Germline CDR1 and CDR2: MGHDK and SYGVNS. The CDR3 is 17 residues long. The CDR3 is CASSELSGTGFQETQYF.

The V gene is TRBV6-5, the J gene TRBJ2-7; TCRdb calls TRBD2, which cannot be checked without DNA. Germline V gene lookup returns CDR1 MNHEY and CDR2 SVGAGI. The CDR3 runs to 13 residues. The CDR3: CASSPSLTYEQYF.

The gene calls are TRBV3-1 and TRBJ2-1. The germline CDR1 and CDR2 sequences are LGHDT and YNNKEL (reference sequence). The CDR3 has 14 residues. Here the CDR3 reads CASSQDPVADEQFF.

This rearrangement joins TRBV12-3 or TRBV12-4 to TRBJ2-1. CDR3 length: 13 residues. This CDR3 reads CATELSGSSEQFF.

The chain carries TRBV24-1 and TRBJ1-5; the D call of TRBD1 rests on TCRdb alone, since no DNA is present to check it. The CDR3 spans 17 residues. Germline V gene lookup returns CDR1 KGHDR and CDR2 SFDVKD. CDR3 residues: CATSDASTGGAYQPQHF.

V is TRBV20-1 and J is TRBJ2-7; the D call of TRBD2 rests on TCRdb alone, since no DNA is present to check it. Looked up from germline, CDR1 is DFQATT and CDR2 is SNEGSKA (reference sequence). The CDR3 extends over 18 amino acids. The CDR3 is CSARERYSGRALGYEQYF.